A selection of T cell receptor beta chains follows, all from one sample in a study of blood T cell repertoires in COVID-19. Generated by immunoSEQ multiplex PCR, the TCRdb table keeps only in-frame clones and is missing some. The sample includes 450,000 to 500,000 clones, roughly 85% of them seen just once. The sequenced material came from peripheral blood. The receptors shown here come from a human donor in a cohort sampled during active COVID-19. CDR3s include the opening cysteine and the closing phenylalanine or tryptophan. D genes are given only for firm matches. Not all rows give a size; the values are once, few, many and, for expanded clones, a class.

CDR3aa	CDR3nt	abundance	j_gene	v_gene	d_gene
CASSQSRDRDNSPLHF	TGCGCCAGCAGCCAAAGCCGGGACAGAGATAATTCACCCCTCCACTTT	-	TRBJ1-6	TRBV4-1	TRBD1
CASSFLAGGTPGELFF	TGTGCCAGCAGCTTCCTAGCGGGAGGGACCCCCGGGGAGCTGTTTTTT	-	TRBJ2-2	TRBV5-6	TRBD2
CASSLDAPRQGAQGRETQYF	TGTGCCAGCAGCTTAGATGCGCCCCGACAGGGGGCGCAGGGGAGGGAGACCCAGTACTTC	-	TRBJ2-5	TRBV11-2	TRBD1
CSVDGLAGVGNIQYF	TGCAGCGTTGACGGGTTAGCGGGAGTCGGAAACATTCAGTACTTC	-	TRBJ2-4	TRBV29-1	TRBD2
CASSLKDWIQETQYF	TGTGCCAGCAGCTTAAAGGACTGGATACAAGAGACCCAGTACTTC	-	TRBJ2-5	TRBV13	-
CASSLSGAYEQYF	TGTGCCAGCAGCTTAAGCGGGGCCTACGAGCAGTACTTC	-	TRBJ2-7	TRBV7-2	TRBD2
CASSTWDRAGANVLTF	TGTGCCAGCAGCACTTGGGACAGAGCTGGGGCCAACGTCCTGACTTTC	-	TRBJ2-6	TRBV28	TRBD1
CASSPIRTGRYQPQHF	TGCGCCAGCAGCCCAATACGGACAGGGCGGTATCAGCCCCAGCATTTT	-	TRBJ1-5	TRBV4-1	TRBD1
CASSYKGPNTEAFF	TGTGCCAGCAGTTATAAGGGGCCAAACACTGAAGCTTTCTTT	-	TRBJ1-1	TRBV6-6	-
CASSVTSTDTQYF	TGTGCCAGCAGTGTTACAAGCACAGATACGCAGTATTTT	-	TRBJ2-3	TRBV28	-
CASSHGGGGIQETQYF	TGTGCCAGCAGCCATGGGGGTGGGGGGATCCAAGAGACCCAGTACTTC	-	TRBJ2-5	TRBV3-1/TRBV3-2	-
CASSLGTNNEQFF	TGCGCCAGCAGCTTGGGGACTAATAATGAGCAGTTCTTC	-	TRBJ2-1	TRBV5-1	-
CASRTQGAHNEAFF	TGTGCCAGCAGAACGCAGGGGGCGCATAATGAAGCTTTCTTT	once	TRBJ1-1	TRBV6-5	TRBD1
CASSLGDRGVYEQYF	TGTGCCAGCAGCTTAGGCGACAGGGGTGTCTACGAGCAGTACTTC	few	TRBJ2-7	TRBV7-9	TRBD1
CANPGAGESVVDNEQFF	TGCGCCAACCCTGGGGCGGGAGAGTCTGTGGTGGACAATGAGCAGTTCTTC	-	TRBJ2-1	TRBV10-1	TRBD2
CASREAGGSHNEQFF	TGTGCTTCCCGTGAAGCGGGAGGGTCTCACAATGAGCAGTTCTTC	-	TRBJ2-1	TRBV6-5	TRBD2
CASSLRLAGRETQYF	TGTGCCAGCAGCTTGCGACTAGCGGGCAGGGAGACCCAGTACTTC	few	TRBJ2-5	TRBV5-6	TRBD2
CASSSSGSTYEQYF	TGCGCCAGCAGCTCTAGCGGGTCCACCTACGAGCAGTACTTC	-	TRBJ2-7	TRBV5-1	TRBD2
CASSAGQGVNTEAFF	TGTGCCAGCAGCGCGGGACAGGGAGTAAACACTGAAGCTTTCTTT	-	TRBJ1-1	TRBV7-2	TRBD1
CASSAWTGGNYGYTF	TGTGCCAGCAGCGCTTGGACAGGTGGAAACTATGGCTACACCTTC	-	TRBJ1-2	TRBV9	TRBD1
CASSFSLKRGEQFF	TGTGCCAGCAGCTTTAGCTTAAAACGCGGTGAGCAGTTCTTC	-	TRBJ2-1	TRBV11-3	-
CASSQGPGGGQETQYF	TGTGCCAGCAGCCAAGGGCCGGGAGGGGGCCAAGAGACCCAGTACTTC	-	TRBJ2-5	TRBV4-2	TRBD2
CASSDSTGGNSPLHF	TGTGCCAGCAGTGACTCGACAGGGGGTAATTCACCCCTCCACTTT	-	TRBJ1-6	TRBV6-4	TRBD1
CASSLLRAGNTIYF	TGTGCCAGCAGCTTATTGAGGGCTGGAAACACCATATATTTT	-	TRBJ1-3	TRBV7-2	-
CASSGGAYSGNTIYF	TGTGCCAGCAGTGGAGGGGCTTACTCTGGAAACACCATATATTTT	-	TRBJ1-3	TRBV28	-
CAWSGRGLVEQYF	TGTGCCTGGAGCGGCAGGGGGCTGGTCGAGCAGTACTTC	-	TRBJ2-7	TRBV30	TRBD1
CASSNPGQEETQYF	TGTGCCAGCAGCAATCCGGGACAAGAAGAGACCCAGTACTTC	-	TRBJ2-5	TRBV7-3	-
CASSPRQGRAYEQYF	TGCGCCAGCAGCCCACGACAGGGGCGGGCCTACGAGCAGTACTTC	-	TRBJ2-7	TRBV5-1	TRBD1
CASSARTGDEKLFF	TGTGCCAGTAGTGCCCGGACAGGGGACGAAAAACTGTTTTTT	-	TRBJ1-4	TRBV19	TRBD1
CASSQESPGIQETQYF	TGTGCCAGCAGCCAAGAGTCGCCGGGGATCCAAGAGACCCAGTACTTC	-	TRBJ2-5	TRBV14	-
CASSRDWDGTEAFF	TGTGCCAGCAGCCGGGACTGGGATGGGACTGAAGCTTTCTTT	-	TRBJ1-1	TRBV3-1/TRBV3-2	-
CASSSVTEAFF	TGCGCCAGCAGCTCCGTCACTGAAGCTTTCTTT	once	TRBJ1-1	TRBV5-1	-
CASSQVAGNNSPLHF	TGTGCCAGCAGCCAAGTAGCGGGAAATAATTCACCCCTCCACTTT	few	TRBJ1-6	TRBV3-1/TRBV3-2	-
CSVETGGDYGYTF	TGCAGCGTTGAAACGGGGGGGGACTATGGCTACACCTTC	once	TRBJ1-2	TRBV29-1	-
CASSQTSIRQSHAGELFF	TGTGCCAGCAGCCAAACTTCAATCCGACAGTCTCACGCCGGGGAGCTGTTTTTT	-	TRBJ2-2	TRBV3-1/TRBV3-2	-
CASSPDRGLYGYTF	TGTGCCAGCAGCCCAGACAGGGGGCTGTATGGCTACACCTTC	-	TRBJ1-2	TRBV28	TRBD1
CASSPRGAEAFF	TGTGCCAGCAGCCCTCGAGGAGCTGAAGCTTTCTTT	-	TRBJ1-1	TRBV28	-
CASSQATSGRFGEQFF	TGTGCCAGCAGCCAGGCGACTAGCGGGAGATTCGGTGAGCAGTTCTTC	-	TRBJ2-1	TRBV5-4	TRBD2
CASSTQGKFYEQYF	TGTGCCAGTAGTACGCAGGGGAAGTTCTACGAGCAGTACTTC	-	TRBJ2-7	TRBV19	-
CASSAGTSGTPWGEQFF	TGTGCCAGCAGCGCAGGGACTAGCGGGACACCATGGGGTGAGCAGTTCTTC	-	TRBJ2-1	TRBV9	TRBD2
CATSRLGNSGNTIYF	TGTGCTACCTCTCGTCTCGGGAACTCTGGAAACACCATATATTTT	-	TRBJ1-3	TRBV7-7	-
CASSPRTGNSPLHF	TGTGCCAGCAGCCCCCGGACAGGGAATTCACCCCTCCACTTT	-	TRBJ1-6	TRBV27	TRBD1
CASSQDSPTGGAETQYF	TGCGCCAGCAGCCAAGATTCCCCGACGGGAGGAGCAGAGACCCAGTACTTC	-	TRBJ2-5	TRBV4-3	TRBD2
CASSWDREAEAFF	TGTGCCAGCAGCTGGGACAGGGAGGCTGAAGCTTTCTTT	-	TRBJ1-1	TRBV5-6	TRBD1
CASNPGLAEQFF	TGTGCCAGCAACCCGGGACTTGCTGAGCAGTTCTTC	-	TRBJ2-1	TRBV2	-
CASSQDRGGMGYGYTF	TGCGCCAGCAGCCAAGATCGCGGGGGGATGGGATATGGCTACACCTTC	-	TRBJ1-2	TRBV4-3	-
CAWSVGTGRSSYNEQFF	TGTGCCTGGAGTGTTGGGACTGGACGTAGCTCCTACAATGAGCAGTTCTTC	-	TRBJ2-1	TRBV30	-
CASSLNGRATGANVLTF	TGCGCCAGCAGCTTGAACGGGAGGGCAACTGGGGCCAACGTCCTGACTTTC	few	TRBJ2-6	TRBV5-1	TRBD2
CASSLLAGADTQYF	TGTGCCAGCAGCCTACTAGCGGGAGCGGATACGCAGTATTTT	-	TRBJ2-3	TRBV3-1/TRBV3-2	TRBD2
CAVTGEDSYEQYF	TGTGCCGTAACAGGGGAGGACTCCTACGAGCAGTACTTC	once	TRBJ2-7	TRBV2	-
CASSQDRGMNTEAFF	TGCGCCAGCTCGCAGGACAGGGGCATGAACACTGAAGCTTTCTTT	once	TRBJ1-1	TRBV5-1	TRBD1
CASSLTGQNYGYTF	TGTGCCAGCAGCTTAACTGGGCAGAACTATGGCTACACCTTC	-	TRBJ1-2	TRBV11-2	-
CASSLGSSYEQYF	TGTGCCAGCAGCTTGGGGAGCTCCTACGAGCAGTACTTC	few	TRBJ2-7	TRBV5-4	-
CSASILAESTDTQYF	TGCAGTGCTAGTATCCTAGCGGAGAGCACAGATACGCAGTATTTT	-	TRBJ2-3	TRBV20-1	TRBD2
CASSLSTSGSTDTQYF	TGTGCCAGCAGCTTATCAACTAGCGGGAGTACAGATACGCAGTATTTT	-	TRBJ2-3	TRBV7-2	TRBD2